The present entry profiles one T cell receptor beta chain with its context. This sample was taken from a study of blood T cell repertoires in COVID-19. Methods used by the authors: Amplification with reference gene primers provided the estimates of nucleated cell counts. Data came from immunoSEQ multiplex PCR; TCRdb stores just in-frame clones and leaves some out. V, J and clone size were drawn from that table, and D and trimming were deduced from the DNA. Of more than 300,000 clones listed, around 83% are singletons. This CDR3 contains 14 residues. The germline V gene has CDR1 SGHNT and CDR2 YYREEE (reference sequence). J gave up 4 bases and V 4 bases, and 5 bases lay outside the gene matches.

What was sequenced was peripheral blood. The source of this sequence is a woman between 45 and 65 years old with acute or convalescent COVID-19. The chain uses TRBV5-4 and TRBJ1-1; TRBD1 agrees at 9 bases. CDR3 DNA sequence: TGTGCCAGCAGCGGAGGACAGGGGACCACTGAAGCTTTCTTT. Protein product: CASSGGQGTTEAFF.